The next 24 T cell receptor beta chains were all read from a single sample in a study of blood T cells in healthy people across ages. Primers used in a second PCR of about 7 to 12 cycles were a sample-barcoded 5' primer and a J-beta primer mix. TCRdb reprocessed the 5' RACE reads via MiXCR and lists one record per CDR3 protein. The sample lists around 1,000,000 distinct CDR3 sequences, roughly a quarter occurring once. This sample was also put to use in a study of T cells of mothers and their children.

Sequencing used blood. The receptors were gathered from a girl under 10 years old in good health.

CDR3 sequence reads: CSASRADSDEKLFF. The CDR3 DNA is TGCAGTGCTAGTAGGGCCGACAGCGATGAAAAACTGTTTTTT. V gene TRBV20-1 combines with J gene TRBJ1-4, with D possibly matching TRBD1 (5 bases). V was cut by 3 bases and J by 6 bases, with 14 bases left in between. In germline, CDR1 is DFQATT, CDR2 SNEGSKA (reference sequence). The CDR3 consists of 14 residues.

This clonotype was observed a handful of times. V and J are TRBV27 and TRBJ2-1, with D perhaps assigned TRBD1 or TRBD2 (5 bases each). V was trimmed by 5 bases and J by 10 bases, leaving 18 bases between them. This CDR3 contains 14 residues. Germline V gene sequence: CDR1 MNHEY, CDR2 SMNVEV (reference sequence). For the CDR3, the DNA is TGTGCCAGCAGTATGACCGGGACGGCCAGAGAGCAGTTCTTC. Translation: CASSMTGTAREQFF.

The V call is TRBV5-1, the J call TRBJ2-2; TRBD2 matches at 10 bases. Germline assignment: CDR1 SGHRS and CDR2 YFSETQ. The J segment lost 5 bases and the V segment lost 0 bases, leaving 1 base of the junction unmatched. There are 15 residues in the CDR3. In DNA form, the CDR3 reads TGCGCCAGCAGCTTGGCTAGCGGGAGAACCGGGGAGCTGTTTTTT. Its protein is CASSLASGRTGELFF.

The V gene is TRBV28, the J gene TRBJ2-3; no clear D gene. The V end was cut by 7 bases, the J end by 2 bases, with 13 bases between. The CDR3 length is 14 residues. The germline CDR1 and CDR2 sequences are MDHEN and SYDVKM. This CDR3 reads CASTTCDNTDTQYF. In DNA, the CDR3 is TGTGCCAGCACCACCTGTGACAACACAGATACGCAGTATTTT.

This clonotype has just a few counts. The chain uses TRBV27 and TRBJ2-3; TRBD1 matches 10 bases. Germline CDR1 reads MNHEY; CDR2 reads SMNVEV (reference sequence). The CDR3 is made up of 15 amino acids. The V and J ends lost 6 bases and 2 bases, in that order; junction bases with no gene match: 5. The CDR3 coding sequence is TGTGCCAGCAGCCCCGGGACAGGGGTCACAGATACGCAGTATTTT. Amino acid sequence: CASSPGTGVTDTQYF.

This chain uses TRBV20-1 with TRBJ2-7, with a possible D match to TRBD2 (5 bases). V gave up 3 bases and J gave up 2 bases, with 8 bases separating them. Germline values: CDR1 DFQATT, CDR2 SNEGSKA (reference sequence). The CDR3 runs to 12 residues. This CDR3 reads CSAREATYEQYF. The CDR3 DNA follows: TGCAGTGCTAGGGAGGCTACCTACGAGCAGTACTTC.

The chain combines TRBV20-1 with TRBJ1-2; weak D call: TRBD1 (5 bases). The germline CDR1 and CDR2 sequences are DFQATT and SNEGSKA (reference sequence). The CDR3 spans 12 residues. In DNA, the CDR3 is TGCAGCCCGGGCAGGGCGGACTATGGCTACACCTTC. Protein product: CSPGRADYGYTF.

This clonotype was found a few times. The junction departs from the called germline gene at one end, perhaps through a read error. The rearrangement joins TRBV7-3 to TRBJ2-5; 9 nucleotides align to TRBD2. This CDR3 is 12 amino acids long. Per germline, CDR1 SGHTA and CDR2 FQGTGA. The CDR3 loop is CASSAPGLALFF. Written as DNA, the CDR3 is TGTGCCAGCAGCGCACCGGGACTAGCTTTGTTCTTC.

This clonotype was detected only a few times. V gene TRBV10-3 combines with J gene TRBJ2-6; TRBD1 aligns across 8 bases. V trimming: 6 bases; J trimming: 0 bases; junction bases outside the gene matches: 10. This CDR3 is 18 amino acids long. Germline CDR1 ENHRY, CDR2 SYGVKD. DNA for the CDR3: TGTGCCATCAGAGGGGTGACAGGGGATGGCTCTGGGGCCAACGTCCTGACTTTC. Protein sequence: CAIRGVTGDGSGANVLTF.

The rearrangement links TRBV27 to TRBJ2-7, with TRBD2 as a possible D gene (6 bases). The CDR3 is 14 amino acids. Germline V gene lookup returns CDR1 MNHEY and CDR2 SMNVEV (reference sequence). The germline V and J ends were trimmed by 0 bases and 3 bases, with 9 bases remaining between them. The CDR3 loop is CASSLSGTLYEQYF. DNA for the CDR3: TGTGCCAGCAGTTTATCGGGGACTCTCTACGAGCAGTACTTC.

J is TRBJ2-1 and V is TRBV12-3 or TRBV12-4, with a tentative D call TRBD1 (5 bases). The CDR3 extends over 14 amino acids. V shed 1 base and J shed 9 bases, with 13 bases lying between them. The CDR3: CASSLVSDTIEQFF. The CDR3 nucleotides read TGTGCCAGCAGTTTAGTTTCGGACACCATTGAGCAGTTCTTC.

The chain couples TRBV29-1 to TRBJ1-2, with 8 bases that match TRBD1. The CDR3 is 12 residues long. Germline V CDR1 and CDR2: SQVTM, ANQGSEA. J was trimmed by 8 bases and V by 0 bases; bases with no gene match: 2. The CDR3 coding sequence is TGCAGCGTTGAAGACAGGGGGCCCGGCTACACCTTC. Translation gives CSVEDRGPGYTF.

The genes are TRBV7-2 and TRBJ2-5; a weak D match, TRBD2 (5 bases). The CDR3 covers 14 residues. Germline lookup yields CDR1 SGHTA and CDR2 FQGNSA. Trimming pared 4 bases from V and 11 bases from J, leaving 20 bases between. CDR3 sequence (DNA): TGTGCCAGCAGCTGGGAGACCCCTGTGAGGGAGCAGTACTTC. It codes for CASSWETPVREQYF.

A few counts support this clonotype. The genes are TRBV6-5 and TRBJ2-1; possible D gene TRBD2, 5 bases. Trimming removed 10 bases at V and 10 bases at J, with 17 bases between. In germline, CDR1 is MNHEY, CDR2 SVGAGI. The CDR3 is 12 amino acids. The CDR3, as DNA: TGTGCCATCCTTCTTCCAACGGGAGAGCAGTTCTTC. Protein product: CAILLPTGEQFF.

V and J are TRBV9 and TRBJ2-7; D is undetermined. V shed 3 bases and J shed 5 bases, with 9 bases lying between them. Looked up from germline, CDR1 is SGDLS and CDR2 is YYNGEE. CDR3 length equals 12 residues. The CDR3 sequence is CASSGDENEQYF. In nucleotides, the CDR3 is TGTGCCAGCAGCGGAGACGAGAACGAGCAGTACTTC.

The chain couples TRBV12-3 or TRBV12-4 to TRBJ1-4; tentative D call: TRBD1 (5 bases). The CDR3 is 17 residues long. Trimming pared 6 bases from V and 1 base from J, leaving 18 bases between. The CDR3, as DNA: TGTGCCAGCAGGCGTGGGGGGATGATTCAAACTAATGAAAAACTGTTTTTT. Amino acid sequence: CASRRGGMIQTNEKLFF.

CDR3 region: CSARHGTEAFF. The CDR3 coding sequence is TGCAGTGCTAGACACGGCACTGAAGCTTTCTTT. The rearrangement uses TRBV20-1 and TRBJ1-1; D unresolved. Germline assignment: CDR1 DFQATT and CDR2 SNEGSKA (reference sequence). The CDR3 has 11 amino acids. V was pared by 2 bases and J by 4 bases, with 5 bases between.

The sample holds many counts of this clonotype. This chain's CDR3 is CASSPRRSYEQYF. As DNA, the CDR3 is TGTGCCAGCAGTCCCCGTCGTTCCTACGAGCAGTACTTC. The chain carries TRBV28 and TRBJ2-7, with no clear D. This CDR3 region has 13 residues. Trimming took 5 bases from V and 1 from J, leaving 9 bases between them. Germline V gene data show CDR1 as MDHEN and CDR2 as SYDVKM.

This sequence joins TRBV15 and TRBJ1-1; the D gene is possibly TRBD1 (5 bases). The V and J ends lost 0 bases and 3 bases respectively, with 11 bases between them. The CDR3 is 15 residues long. CDR1 and CDR2 from the germline V gene are LNHNV and YYDKDF (reference sequence). In nucleotides, the CDR3 is TGTGCCACCAGCAGAGATCTCGGGGGTTACACTGAAGCTTTCTTT. This codes for CATSRDLGGYTEAFF.

This chain joins TRBV9 and TRBJ1-5, with no clear D. This CDR3 contains 15 residues. Germline lookup yields CDR1 SGDLS and CDR2 YYNGEE. V shed 3 bases and J shed 3 bases, with 13 bases lying between them. The CDR3 region is CASSALGNSNQPQHF. As DNA, the CDR3 is TGTGCCAGCAGCGCTCTGGGGAACTCCAATCAGCCCCAGCATTTT.

Only a few counts were recorded for this clonotype. The chain combines TRBV7-2 with TRBJ2-3, with 7 bases matching TRBD2. Per the germline V gene, CDR1 is SGHTA and CDR2 is FQGNSA. This CDR3 is built from 15 residues. V trimming: 7 bases; J trimming: 2 bases; junction bases outside the gene matches: 9. The DNA of the CDR3 is TGTGCCAGCACAAACAATCTAGCGGCCACAGATACGCAGTATTTT. Residues: CASTNNLAATDTQYF.

This clonotype occurred a few times. This rearrangement joins TRBV12-3 or TRBV12-4 to TRBJ2-3, with 8 bases lining up with TRBD2. The CDR3 consists of 15 residues. With 2 bases clipped from V and 4 bases from J, the junction kept 5 bases outside the gene matches. This chain's CDR3 is CASSLKSGRADTQYF. CDR3 bases: TGTGCCAGCAGTTTAAAAAGCGGGAGAGCAGATACGCAGTATTTT.

A few counts support this clonotype. V gene TRBV5-6 combines with J gene TRBJ2-3; 9 bases line up with TRBD1. With V trimmed by 4 bases and J by 2 bases, 8 bases remained unmatched. The germline V gene encodes CDR1 SGHDT and CDR2 YYEEEE. The CDR3 is 16 residues long. This CDR3 is CASSAATGGHTDTQYF. CDR3 nucleotides: TGTGCCAGCAGCGCGGCGACAGGGGGACACACAGATACGCAGTATTTT.

In this sample, this clonotype turned up a few times. The DNA of the CDR3 is TGCAGTGCCGGATCGGACAGACTCACAGATACGCAGTATTTT. Translated: CSAGSDRLTDTQYF. V and J are TRBV20-1 and TRBJ2-3; D perhaps matches TRBD1 (6 bases). V lost 6 bases and J 2 bases, leaving 15 bases between the germline ends. The CDR3 has 14 amino acids. Per germline, CDR1 DFQATT and CDR2 SNEGSKA (reference sequence).